This TCR beta chain was documented in a study of cytomegalovirus exposure and HLA in healthy donors. Findings and caveats of the study: The investigators catalogued 180 or so TCR beta chains as cytomegalovirus-associated. What a later analysis showed was that several of the most significant clusters appeared linked to common viral pathogens.

PCR involved 60 Vbeta and 13 Jbeta primers. The data were produced by immunoSEQ multiplex PCR, yet TCRdb's version contains in-frame clones alone and is incomplete. In the table there are more than 110,000 clones, 70% of which are singletons. The V and J ends lost 2 bases and 2 bases, in that order; junction bases with no gene match: 2. There are 16 residues in the CDR3. Germline V gene data show CDR1 as SGDLS and CDR2 as YYNGEE. A word on this clone: As yet, its antigen is unknown. Other DNA sequences in the same sample also yield this CDR3.

The chain recombines TRBV9 with TRBJ2-3; TRBD2 aligns across 13 bases. Sequencing was done on a sample of PBMCs. The source of this sequence is a young woman in good health and CMV-seronegative. CDR3 sequence: CASSVGTSGVTDTQYF. As DNA, the CDR3 is TGTGCCAGCAGCGTCGGGACTAGCGGGGTCACAGATACGCAGTATTTT.